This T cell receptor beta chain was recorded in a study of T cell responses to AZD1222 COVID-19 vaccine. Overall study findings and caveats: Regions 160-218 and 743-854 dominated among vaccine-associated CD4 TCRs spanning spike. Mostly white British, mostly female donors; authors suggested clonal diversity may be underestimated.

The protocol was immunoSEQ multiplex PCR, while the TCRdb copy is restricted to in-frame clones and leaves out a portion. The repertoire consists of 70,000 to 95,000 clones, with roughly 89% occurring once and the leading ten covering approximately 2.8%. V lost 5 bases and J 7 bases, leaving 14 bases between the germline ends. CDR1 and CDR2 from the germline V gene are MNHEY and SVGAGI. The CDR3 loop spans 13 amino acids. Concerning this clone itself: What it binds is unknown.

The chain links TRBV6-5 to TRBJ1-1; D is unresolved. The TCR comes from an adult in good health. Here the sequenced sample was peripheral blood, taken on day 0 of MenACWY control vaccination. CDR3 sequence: CASSLNLNGEAFF. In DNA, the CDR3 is TGTGCCAGCAGTCTAAACTTAAACGGTGAAGCTTTCTTT.